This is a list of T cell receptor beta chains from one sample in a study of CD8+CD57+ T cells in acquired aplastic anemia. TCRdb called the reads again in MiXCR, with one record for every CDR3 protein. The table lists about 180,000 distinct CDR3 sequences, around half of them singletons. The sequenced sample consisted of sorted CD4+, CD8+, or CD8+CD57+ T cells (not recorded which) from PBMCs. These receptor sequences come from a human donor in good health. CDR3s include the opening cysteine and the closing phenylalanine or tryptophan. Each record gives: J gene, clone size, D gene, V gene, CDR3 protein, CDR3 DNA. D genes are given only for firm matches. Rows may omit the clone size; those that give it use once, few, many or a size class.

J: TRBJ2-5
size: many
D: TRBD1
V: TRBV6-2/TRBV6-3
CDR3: CASSLSGQPQETQYF
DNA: TGTGCCAGCAGTTTGTCGGGACAGCCGCAAGAGACCCAGTACTTC

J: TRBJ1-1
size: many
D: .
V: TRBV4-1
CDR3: CASSQDLRVTEAFF
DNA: TGCGCCAGCAGCCAAGATCTGCGGGTCACTGAAGCTTTCTTT

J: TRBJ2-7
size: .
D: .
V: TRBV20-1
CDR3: CSARDLAGDSYEQYF
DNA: TGCAGTGCTAGAGATCTTGCAGGGGATTCCTACGAGCAGTACTTC

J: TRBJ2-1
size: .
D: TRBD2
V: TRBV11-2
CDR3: CASSMSGTSGRAGNEQFF
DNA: TGTGCCAGCAGCATGTCCGGGACTAGCGGGAGGGCCGGCAATGAGCAGTTCTTC

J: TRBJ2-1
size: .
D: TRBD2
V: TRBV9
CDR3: CASSVGTSGSYNERFF
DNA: TGTGCCAGCAGCGTCGGAACTAGCGGCTCCTACAATGAGCGGTTCTTC

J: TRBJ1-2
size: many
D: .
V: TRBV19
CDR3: CASSQRNYGYTF
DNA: TGTGCCAGTAGTCAGAGAAACTATGGCTACACCTTC

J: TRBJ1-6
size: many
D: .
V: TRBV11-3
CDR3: CASSLDQAANSPLHF
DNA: TGTGCCAGCAGCTTAGATCAAGCGGCCAATTCACCCCTCCACTTT

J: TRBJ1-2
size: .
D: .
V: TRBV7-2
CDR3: CASSQQAYYGYTF
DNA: TGTGCCAGCAGCCAACAGGCTTACTATGGCTACACCTTC

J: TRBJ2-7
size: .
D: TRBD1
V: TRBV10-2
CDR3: CASIPGQGNYEQYF
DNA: TGCGCCAGTATTCCGGGACAGGGGAACTACGAGCAGTACTTC

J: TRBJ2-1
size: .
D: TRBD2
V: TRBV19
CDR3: CASGSGRAVDEQFF
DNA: TGTGCCAGTGGTAGCGGGAGGGCCGTGGATGAGCAGTTCTTC

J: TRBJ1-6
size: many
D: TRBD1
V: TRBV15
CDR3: CATSRGTGFYNSPLHF
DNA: TGTGCCACCAGCAGAGGGACAGGTTTCTATAATTCACCCCTCCACTTT

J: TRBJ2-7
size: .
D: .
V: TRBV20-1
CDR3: CSAKMPGLGVGEQYF
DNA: TGCAGTGCTAAGATGCCGGGACTGGGGGTAGGCGAGCAGTACTTC

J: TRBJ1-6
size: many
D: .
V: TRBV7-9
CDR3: CASSLEVGNSPLHF
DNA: TGTGCCAGCAGCTTAGAGGTCGGAAATTCACCCCTCCACTTT

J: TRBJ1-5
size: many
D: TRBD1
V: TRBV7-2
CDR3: CASSPGQNQPQHF
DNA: TGTGCCAGCAGCCCGGGACAGAATCAGCCCCAGCATTTT

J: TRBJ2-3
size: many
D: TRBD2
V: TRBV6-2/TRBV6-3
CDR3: CASSYGGLAGGYTDTQYF
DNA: TGTGCCAGCAGTTACGGAGGGCTAGCGGGAGGTTACACAGATACGCAGTATTTT

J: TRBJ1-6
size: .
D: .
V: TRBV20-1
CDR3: CSASQDSYNSPLHF
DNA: TGCAGTGCTAGCCAGGATTCCTATAATTCACCCCTCCACTTT

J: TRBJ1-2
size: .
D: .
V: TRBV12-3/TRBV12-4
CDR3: CASSSRENYGYTF
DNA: TGTGCCAGCAGTAGCAGGGAAAACTATGGCTACACCTTC

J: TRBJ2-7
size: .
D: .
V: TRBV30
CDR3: CAWARSGASEQYF
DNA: TGTGCCTGGGCCCGGTCAGGGGCCAGCGAGCAGTACTTC

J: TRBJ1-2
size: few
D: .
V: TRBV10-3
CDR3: CAISESGPRGHYGYTF
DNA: TGTGCCATCAGTGAGTCTGGTCCCAGAGGACACTATGGCTACACCTTC

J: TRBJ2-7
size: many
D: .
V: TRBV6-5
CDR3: CASSYETPYEQYF
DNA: TGTGCCAGCAGTTACGAAACCCCCTACGAGCAGTACTTC

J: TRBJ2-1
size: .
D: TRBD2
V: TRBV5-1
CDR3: CASSYWGTSGDRYNEQFF
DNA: TGCGCCAGCAGCTATTGGGGGACTAGCGGGGACCGCTACAATGAGCAGTTCTTC

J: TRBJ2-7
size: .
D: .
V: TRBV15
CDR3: CATSASRTTSYEQYF
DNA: TGTGCCACCAGCGCCTCCCGGACCACTTCCTACGAGCAGTACTTC

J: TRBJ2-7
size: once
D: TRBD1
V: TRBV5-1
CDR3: CASSPTGAYEQYF
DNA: TGCGCCAGCAGCCCGACAGGGGCCTACGAGCAGTACTTC

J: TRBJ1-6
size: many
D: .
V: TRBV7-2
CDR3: CASSLAHNSPLHF
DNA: TGTGCCAGCAGCTTAGCCCATAATTCACCCCTCCACTTT

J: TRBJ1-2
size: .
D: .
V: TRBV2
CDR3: CASSSQGFYGYTF
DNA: TGTGCCAGCAGTTCTCAGGGGTTCTATGGCTACACCTTC

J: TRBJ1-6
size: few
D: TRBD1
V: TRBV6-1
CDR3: CASRAGQGNSPLHF
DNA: TGTGCCAGCAGGGCGGGACAGGGGAATTCACCCCTCCACTTT

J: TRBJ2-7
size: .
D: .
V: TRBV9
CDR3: CAGSPLIPYEQYF
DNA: TGTGCCGGCTCACCACTTATACCCTACGAGCAGTACTTC

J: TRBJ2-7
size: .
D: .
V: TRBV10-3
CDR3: CAISESGQGNEQYF
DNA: TGTGCCATCAGTGAGTCGGGCCAGGGGAACGAGCAGTACTTC

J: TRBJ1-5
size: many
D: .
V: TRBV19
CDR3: CASRPGSNQPQHF
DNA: TGTGCCAGTAGACCAGGTAGCAATCAGCCCCAGCATTTT

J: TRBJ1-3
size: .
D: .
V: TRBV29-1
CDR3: CSVELAEQSSGNTIYF
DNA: TGCAGCGTTGAACTGGCGGAGCAGTCCTCTGGAAACACCATATATTTT

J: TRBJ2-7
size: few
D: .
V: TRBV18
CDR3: CASSRTGSYEQYF
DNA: TGTGCCAGCTCACGCACAGGGTCCTACGAGCAGTACTTC

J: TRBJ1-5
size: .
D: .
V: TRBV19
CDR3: CASSIGANQPQHF
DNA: TGTGCCAGTAGTATTGGGGCCAATCAGCCCCAGCATTTT

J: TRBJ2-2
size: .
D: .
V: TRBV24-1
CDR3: CATSDLRDTGELFF
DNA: TGTGCCACCAGTGATTTGCGGGACACCGGGGAGCTGTTTTTT

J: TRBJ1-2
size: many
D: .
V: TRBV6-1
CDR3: CASSEEFGFYGYTF
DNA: TGTGCCAGCAGTGAAGAGTTCGGGTTCTATGGCTACACCTTC

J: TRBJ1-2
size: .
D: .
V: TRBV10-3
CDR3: CAISYSRIGTGNYGYTF
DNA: TGTGCCATCAGTTACTCGAGGATAGGGACTGGGAACTATGGCTACACCTTC

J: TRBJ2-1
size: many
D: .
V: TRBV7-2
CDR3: CASSFQGYNEQFF
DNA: TGTGCCAGCAGCTTTCAGGGGTACAATGAGCAGTTCTTC

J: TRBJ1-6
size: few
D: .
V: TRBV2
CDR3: CASSEWRGSPLHF
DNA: TGTGCCAGCAGTGAGTGGAGAGGATCACCCCTCCACTTT

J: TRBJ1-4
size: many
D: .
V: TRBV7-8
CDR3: CASRGGTLNEKLFF
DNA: TGTGCCAGCAGGGGCGGTACCCTTAATGAAAAACTGTTTTTT

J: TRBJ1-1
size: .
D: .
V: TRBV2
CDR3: CANIGGGNTEAFF
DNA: TGTGCCAACATAGGGGGGGGGAACACTGAAGCTTTCTTT

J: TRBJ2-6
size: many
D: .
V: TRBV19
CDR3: CASSTGLSGANVLTF
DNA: TGTGCCAGTAGTACAGGACTCTCTGGGGCCAACGTCCTGACTTTC

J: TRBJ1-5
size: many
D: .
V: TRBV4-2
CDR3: CASSQDRQSNQPQHF
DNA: TGTGCCAGCAGCCAAGATCGGCAGAGCAATCAGCCCCAGCATTTT

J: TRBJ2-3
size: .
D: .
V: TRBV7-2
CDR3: CASSVRDGTDTQYF
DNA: TGTGCCAGCAGCGTCCGGGACGGCACAGATACGCAGTATTTT

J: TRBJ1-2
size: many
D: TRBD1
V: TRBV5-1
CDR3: CATRSGQGNYGYTF
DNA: TGCGCCACCCGGTCGGGACAGGGCAACTATGGCTACACCTTC

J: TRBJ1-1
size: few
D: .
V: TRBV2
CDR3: CASTGQPNTEAFF
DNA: TGTGCCAGCACAGGACAGCCGAACACTGAAGCTTTCTTT

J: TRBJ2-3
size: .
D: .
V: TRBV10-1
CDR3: CASSEAEGIVGTDTQYF
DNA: TGCGCCAGCAGTGAAGCGGAAGGGATAGTCGGCACGGATACGCAGTATTTT

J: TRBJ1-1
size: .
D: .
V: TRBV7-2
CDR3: CASSSAHRLNTEAFF
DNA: TGTGCCAGCAGCTCAGCGCACAGGTTGAACACTGAAGCTTTCTTT

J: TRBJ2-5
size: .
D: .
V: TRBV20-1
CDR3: CSARGTSTSETQYF
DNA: TGCAGTGCTAGAGGAACTAGTACCAGTGAGACCCAGTACTTC

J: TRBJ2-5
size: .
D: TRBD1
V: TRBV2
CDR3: CAVARQGTQETQYF
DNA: TGTGCCGTGGCGAGACAGGGGACCCAAGAGACCCAGTACTTC

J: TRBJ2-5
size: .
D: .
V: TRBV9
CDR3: CASSVGDGETQYF
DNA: TGTGCCAGCAGCGTAGGGGATGGGGAGACCCAGTACTTC

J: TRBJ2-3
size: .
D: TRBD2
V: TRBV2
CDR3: CARLWTSGGSDTQYF
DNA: TGTGCTAGATTGTGGACTAGCGGAGGCTCAGATACGCAGTATTTT

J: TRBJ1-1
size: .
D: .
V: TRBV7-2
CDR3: CASSQDRNTEAFF
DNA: TGTGCCAGCAGCCAGGACAGGAACACTGAAGCTTTCTTT

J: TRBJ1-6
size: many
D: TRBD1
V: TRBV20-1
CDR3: CSAVDRGQPNSPLHF
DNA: TGCAGTGCTGTGGATAGGGGACAGCCGAATTCACCCCTCCACTTT

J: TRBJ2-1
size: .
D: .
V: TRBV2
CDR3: CASGEGGNTDTQFF
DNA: TGTGCCAGCGGTGAGGGGGGCAACACAGATACGCAGTTCTTC

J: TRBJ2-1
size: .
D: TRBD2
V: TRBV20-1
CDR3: CSARRLAGAHNEQFF
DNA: TGCAGTGCTAGAAGGCTAGCGGGAGCCCACAATGAGCAGTTCTTC

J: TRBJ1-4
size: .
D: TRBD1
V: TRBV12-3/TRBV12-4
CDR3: CASSLMTGGNEKLFF
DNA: TGTGCCAGCAGTCTGATGACAGGGGGTAATGAAAAACTGTTTTTT

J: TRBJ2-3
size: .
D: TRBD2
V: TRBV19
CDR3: CASSIVAGVDTQYF
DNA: TGTGCCAGTAGTATAGTAGCGGGAGTGGATACGCAGTATTTT